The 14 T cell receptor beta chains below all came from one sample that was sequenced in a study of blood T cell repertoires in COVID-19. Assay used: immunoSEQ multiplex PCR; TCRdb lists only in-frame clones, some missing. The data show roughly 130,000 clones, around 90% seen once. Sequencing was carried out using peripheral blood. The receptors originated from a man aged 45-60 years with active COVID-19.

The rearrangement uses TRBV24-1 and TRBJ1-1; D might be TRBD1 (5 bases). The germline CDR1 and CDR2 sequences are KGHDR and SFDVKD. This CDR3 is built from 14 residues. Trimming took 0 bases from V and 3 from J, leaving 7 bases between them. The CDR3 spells CATSDLRRDTEAFF. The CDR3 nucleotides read TGTGCCACCAGTGATTTGCGCAGGGACACTGAAGCTTTCTTT.

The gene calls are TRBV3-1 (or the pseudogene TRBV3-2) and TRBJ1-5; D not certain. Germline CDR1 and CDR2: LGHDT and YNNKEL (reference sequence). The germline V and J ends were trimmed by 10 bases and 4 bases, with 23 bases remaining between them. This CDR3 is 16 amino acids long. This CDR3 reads CATEGLNRSANQPQHF. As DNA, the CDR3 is TGTGCCACAGAAGGACTAAACAGAAGCGCAAATCAGCCCCAGCATTTT.

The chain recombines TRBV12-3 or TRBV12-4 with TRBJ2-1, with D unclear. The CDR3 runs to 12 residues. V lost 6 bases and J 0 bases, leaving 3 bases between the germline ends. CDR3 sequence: CASSNSYNEQFF. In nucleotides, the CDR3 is TGTGCCAGCAGCAACTCCTACAATGAGCAGTTCTTC.

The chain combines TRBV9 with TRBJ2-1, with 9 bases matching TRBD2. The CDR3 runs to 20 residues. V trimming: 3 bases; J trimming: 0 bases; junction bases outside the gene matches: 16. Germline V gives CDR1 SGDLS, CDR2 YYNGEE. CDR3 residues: CASSDRGAGGLTYSYNEQFF. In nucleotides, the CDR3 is TGTGCCAGCAGCGACCGTGGGGCGGGGGGGCTCACCTACTCCTACAATGAGCAGTTCTTC.

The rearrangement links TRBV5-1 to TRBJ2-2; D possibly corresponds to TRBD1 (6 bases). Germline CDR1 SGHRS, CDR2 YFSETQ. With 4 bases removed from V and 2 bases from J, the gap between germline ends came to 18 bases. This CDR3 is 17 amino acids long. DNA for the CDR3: TGCGCCAGCAGCCTAACGACGATGGGGGCTAACACCGGGGAGCTGTTTTTT. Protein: CASSLTTMGANTGELFF.

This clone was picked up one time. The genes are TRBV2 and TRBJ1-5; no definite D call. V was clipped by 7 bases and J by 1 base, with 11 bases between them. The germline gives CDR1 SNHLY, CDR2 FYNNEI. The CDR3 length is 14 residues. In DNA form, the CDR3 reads TGTGCCAGCACCGAAAACCTAAGCAATCAGCCCCAGCATTTT. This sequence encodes CASTENLSNQPQHF.

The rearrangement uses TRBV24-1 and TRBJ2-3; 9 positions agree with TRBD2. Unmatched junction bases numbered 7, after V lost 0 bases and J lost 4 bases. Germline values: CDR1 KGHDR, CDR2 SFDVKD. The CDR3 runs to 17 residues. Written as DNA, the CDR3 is TGTGCCACCAGTGATTTGGTGGTAGCGGGAGTAGCAGATACGCAGTATTTT. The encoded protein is CATSDLVVAGVADTQYF.

CDR3 sequence reads: CASSQGTLNSNQPQHF. CDR3 nucleotide sequence: TGTGCCAGCAGCCAAGGGACTCTGAATAGCAATCAGCCCCAGCATTTT. The rearrangement uses TRBV3-1 (or the pseudogene TRBV3-2) and TRBJ1-5; D remains ambiguous. The CDR3 loop spans 16 amino acids. Trimming stripped 1 base from V and 0 bases from J, with 10 bases between. From germline, CDR1 is LGHDT and CDR2 YNNKEL (reference sequence).

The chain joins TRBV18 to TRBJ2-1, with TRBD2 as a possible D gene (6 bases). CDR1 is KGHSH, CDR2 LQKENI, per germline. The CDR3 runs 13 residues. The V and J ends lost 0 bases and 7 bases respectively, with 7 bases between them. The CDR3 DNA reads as TGTGCCAGCTCACCACCGACTAGAAATGAGCAGTTCTTC. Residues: CASSPPTRNEQFF.

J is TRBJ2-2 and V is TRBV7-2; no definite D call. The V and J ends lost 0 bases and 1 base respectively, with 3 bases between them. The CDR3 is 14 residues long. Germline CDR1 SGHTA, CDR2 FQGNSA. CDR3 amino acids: CASSLARNTGELFF. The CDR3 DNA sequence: TGTGCCAGCAGCTTAGCGAGGAACACCGGGGAGCTGTTTTTT. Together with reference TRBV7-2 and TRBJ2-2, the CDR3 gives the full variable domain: GAGVSQSPSNKVTEKGKDVELRCDPISGHTALYWYRQSLGQGLEFLIYFQGNSAPDKSGLPSDRFSAERTGGSVSTLTIQRTQQEDSAVYLCASSLARNTGELFFGEGSRLTVL.

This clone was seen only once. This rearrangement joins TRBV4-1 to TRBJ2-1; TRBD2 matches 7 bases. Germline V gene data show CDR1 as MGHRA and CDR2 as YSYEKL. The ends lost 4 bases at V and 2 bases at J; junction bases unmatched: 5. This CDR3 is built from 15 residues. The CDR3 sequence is CASSRGLGAYNEQFF. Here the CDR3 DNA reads TGCGCCAGCAGCCGCGGACTAGGGGCCTACAATGAGCAGTTCTTC.

The CDR3 region is CASSFDRGLNEQFF. CDR3 in DNA: TGTGCCAGCAGCTTCGACAGGGGTTTGAATGAGCAGTTCTTC. The chain couples TRBV7-9 to TRBJ2-1; 8 bases fit TRBD1. The CDR3 has 14 residues. The germline V gene encodes CDR1 SEHNR and CDR2 FQNEAQ (reference sequence). Germline trimming cut 3 bases from V and 7 bases from J; bases unmatched to any gene: 5. Complete variable domain (other parts from reference TRBV7-9 and TRBJ2-1): DTGVSQNPRHKITKRGQNVTFRCDPISEHNRLYWYRQTLGQGPEFLTYFQNEAQLEKSRLLSDRFSAERPKGSFSTLEIQRTEQGDSAMYLCASSFDRGLNEQFFGPGTRLTVL.

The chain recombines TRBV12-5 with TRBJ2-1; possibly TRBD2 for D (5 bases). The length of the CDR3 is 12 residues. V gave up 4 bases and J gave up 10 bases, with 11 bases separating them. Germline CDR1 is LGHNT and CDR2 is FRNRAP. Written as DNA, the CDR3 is TGTGCTAGTGGTTCCCCATCGGGGGAGCAGTTCTTC. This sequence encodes CASGSPSGEQFF.

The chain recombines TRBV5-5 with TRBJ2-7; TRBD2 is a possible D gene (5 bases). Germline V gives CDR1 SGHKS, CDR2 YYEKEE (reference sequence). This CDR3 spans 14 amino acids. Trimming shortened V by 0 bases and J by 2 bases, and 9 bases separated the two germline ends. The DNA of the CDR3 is TGTGCCAGCAGCTTGGAGCTAGCCACCTACGAGCAGTACGTC. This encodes CASSLELATYEQYV.